This TCR beta chain was found in a study of siplizumab effects on memory and regulatory T cells. Study-wide points: Naive T cells, seemingly more diverse than memory cells, seemed major alloresponse contributors.

About this clone: The target antigen is unknown.

Produced via immunoSEQ multiplex PCR; TCRdb's table is partial and in-frame only. The sample gives roughly 75,000 clones, about 92% of which show up once; less than 5.5% is in the top ten. V was pared by 6 bases and J by 0 bases, with 5 bases of the junction left unmatched. The CDR3 runs 15 residues. From germline, CDR1 is SGHTA and CDR2 FQGTGA. The chain uses TRBV7-3 and TRBJ1-1; 9 nucleotides match TRBD1. The clonotype was recovered from a human donor in good health. Material: CD8+ T cells sorted from blood. In DNA, the CDR3 is TGTGCCAGCAGTACAACAGGGGGCATGAACACTGAAGCTTTCTTT. Its protein product is CASSTTGGMNTEAFF.